The next 4 T cell receptor beta chains were all read from a single sample in a study of post-analysis software for immune sequencing data. Unique-molecular-identifier-tagged TCR beta cDNA libraries were used. MiXCR, run by TCRdb on the PCR reads, gives a single entry per CDR3 protein. Found here are fewer than 850,000 distinct CDR3 sequences, approximately 30% of them singletons; the top ten hold around 0.56%. Their antigens are not known. Overall study findings and caveats: TRBV5-6, TRBV5-1 and TRBV20-1 belonged to a set of roughly five TRBV segments that were more frequent in patients than controls.

The sample consisted of blood. These receptors were taken from a girl under 18 with multiple sclerosis.

This clonotype was found many times. The rearrangement joins TRBV6-5 to TRBJ2-4, with 8 nucleotides matching TRBD1. Germline V gene lookup returns CDR1 MNHEY and CDR2 SVGAGI. J was trimmed by 7 bases and V by 0 bases; bases with no gene match: 8. There are 16 residues in the CDR3. CDR3: CASSYSAQGAFNIQYF. The CDR3 DNA sequence: TGTGCCAGCAGTTACTCTGCTCAGGGGGCTTTTAACATTCAGTACTTC.

This clonotype appeared a few times. The chain carries TRBV2 and TRBJ1-2; D perhaps matches TRBD1 (6 bases). V was trimmed by 4 bases and J by 4 bases, leaving 16 bases between them. The germline CDR1 and CDR2 sequences are SNHLY and FYNNEI. This CDR3 is 15 amino acids long. CDR3 nucleotides: TGTGCCAGCAGTGTACAGGGATTGCCGGTCTATGGCTACACCTTC. It is translated as CASSVQGLPVYGYTF.

The gene calls are TRBV7-9 and TRBJ2-1; D is perhaps TRBD2 (6 bases). Germline CDR1 SEHNR, CDR2 FQNEAQ (reference sequence). V lost 9 bases, J lost 1 base, and 13 bases lay in between. CDR3 size: 14 residues. CDR3 in amino acids: CASTGGVSYNEQFF. CDR3 DNA: TGTGCCAGTACCGGGGGTGTGTCCTACAATGAGCAGTTCTTC.

This clonotype has ten or more counts. This chain joins TRBV29-1 and TRBJ2-4, with a possible D match to TRBD1 (5 bases). The CDR3 is 12 amino acids. With 4 bases removed from V and 1 base from J, the gap between germline ends came to 5 bases. Germline V lookup: CDR1 SQVTM, CDR2 ANQGSEA. CDR3 residues: CSVAGAKNIQYF. The CDR3 DNA follows: TGCAGCGTTGCAGGGGCCAAAAACATTCAGTACTTC.